This is a list of T cell receptor beta chains from one sample in a study of blood T cells in healthy people across ages. From the 5' RACE reads, TCRdb called clonotypes with MiXCR, one entry per CDR3 protein. The sample consists of 1,500,000 or so distinct CDR3 sequences, 35% to 45% of them appearing once. The sample consisted of blood. The receptors stem from a woman aged 18-29 years in good health. CDR3s include the opening cysteine and the closing phenylalanine or tryptophan. A D gene is named only where the DNA matches it firmly. The size entry is marked missing in some rows and otherwise reads once, few, many or a size class.

v_gene	d_gene	j_gene	abundance	CDR3aa	CDR3nt
TRBV20-1	NA	TRBJ2-7	few	CSARGSTPDYEQYF	TGCAGTGCTAGAGGATCGACCCCGGACTACGAGCAGTACTTC
TRBV20-1	NA	TRBJ2-1	NA	CSAASPDEQFF	TGCAGTGCTGCCTCTCCTGATGAGCAGTTCTTC
TRBV7-2	TRBD1	TRBJ2-3	many	CASSSGTGGTDTQYF	TGTGCCAGCAGCTCCGGGACAGGGGGCACAGATACGCAGTATTTT
TRBV29-1	NA	TRBJ2-1	few	CSVVSGERANEQFF	TGCAGCGTTGTCTCGGGAGAGAGGGCCAATGAGCAGTTCTTC
TRBV28	TRBD1	TRBJ1-2	NA	CASIPQGGPYGYTF	TGTGCCAGCATCCCCCAGGGGGGACCCTATGGCTACACCTTC
TRBV27	TRBD2	TRBJ2-7	few	CASSPQGAGDPYEQYF	TGTGCCAGCAGTCCGCAAGGAGCGGGAGACCCCTACGAGCAGTACTTC
TRBV7-2	TRBD1	TRBJ2-3	few	CASSGRTGQDTQYF	TGTGCCAGCAGCGGTAGGACAGGGCAAGATACGCAGTATTTT
TRBV27	NA	TRBJ2-1	NA	CASSPGTAGNEQFF	TGTGCCAGCAGTCCCGGGACCGCGGGCAATGAGCAGTTCTTC
TRBV7-2	NA	TRBJ2-1	NA	CASSLVGQWNEQFF	TGTGCCAGCAGCTTAGTGGGGCAATGGAATGAGCAGTTCTTC
TRBV20-1	NA	TRBJ2-1	NA	CSASRVGLAYNEQFF	TGCAGTGCTAGTCGGGTGGGACTCGCCTACAATGAGCAGTTCTTC
TRBV3-1	NA	TRBJ2-7	many	CASSHRQSYEQYF	TGTGCCAGCAGCCACAGACAATCCTACGAGCAGTACTTC
TRBV5-1	TRBD1	TRBJ1-4	NA	CASNQGATNEKLFF	TGCGCCAGCAATCAGGGGGCGACTAATGAAAAACTGTTTTTT
TRBV7-2	NA	TRBJ1-6	few	CASSIKYYNSPLHF	TGTGCCAGCAGCATCAAGTACTATAATTCACCCCTCCACTTT
TRBV6-2/TRBV6-3	TRBD2	TRBJ2-7	NA	CASRGHGTTRSYEQYF	TGTGCCAGCAGAGGCCATGGGACTACGAGGTCTTACGAGCAGTACTTC
TRBV6-2/TRBV6-3	NA	TRBJ2-1	NA	CASSYSSDNRVTPEHSYNEQFF	TGTGCCAGCAGTTACTCGAGCGATAACAGGGTCACACCGGAACATTCCTACAATGAGCAGTTCTTC
TRBV3-1	NA	TRBJ1-5	once	CASSRGTNSNQPQHF	TGTGCCAGCAGCCGGGGGACAAATAGCAATCAGCCCCAGCATTTT
TRBV28	NA	TRBJ2-4	NA	CASSHPLNRGLAKNIQYF	TGTGCCAGCAGTCATCCCCTAAACAGAGGACTAGCCAAAAACATTCAGTACTTC
TRBV12-3/TRBV12-4	NA	TRBJ1-2	many	CASSFSPGHYGYTF	TGTGCCAGCAGTTTTTCACCCGGCCATTATGGCTACACCTTC
TRBV4-3	NA	TRBJ1-2	few	CASSQDDAGYGYTF	TGCGCCAGCAGCCAAGATGATGCCGGGTATGGCTACACCTTC
TRBV5-1	NA	TRBJ2-2	NA	CASSLLQGVSSGGGELFF	TGCGCCAGCAGCTTGCTACAGGGCGTGAGTTCGGGCGGCGGGGAGCTGTTTTTT
TRBV7-9	TRBD1	TRBJ1-1	NA	CASSSYRGMNTEAFF	TGTGCCAGCAGCTCCTACAGGGGGATGAACACTGAAGCTTTCTTT
TRBV7-3	TRBD2	TRBJ2-2	few	CASSSRSGASTGELFF	TGTGCCAGCAGCTCCCGAAGCGGGGCCTCCACCGGGGAGCTGTTTTTT
TRBV27	NA	TRBJ2-7	NA	CASSSSTDVDEQYF	TGTGCCAGCAGTTCCTCGACAGATGTGGACGAGCAGTACTTC
TRBV6-2/TRBV6-3	NA	TRBJ1-2	few	CASGDSSWYGYTF	TGTGCCAGCGGAGACAGTTCTTGGTATGGCTACACCTTC
TRBV7-3	TRBD2	TRBJ2-3	few	CASSYGVGGADTQYF	TGTGCCAGCAGCTACGGAGTCGGGGGGGCAGATACGCAGTATTTT
TRBV24-1	TRBD1	TRBJ2-1	NA	CATSDSSSETGVYNEQFF	TGTGCCACCAGTGATTCGTCATCCGAGACAGGGGTATACAATGAGCAGTTCTTC
TRBV5-1	NA	TRBJ2-3	NA	CASSRTPGLSDTQYF	TGCGCCAGCAGCCGGACACCCGGGCTTTCGGATACGCAGTATTTT
TRBV7-2	NA	TRBJ2-3	NA	CASSLEVASTDTQYF	TGTGCCAGCAGCTTGGAGGTAGCTAGCACAGATACGCAGTATTTT
TRBV9	NA	TRBJ2-1	NA	CASSVGTGYYNEQFF	TGTGCCAGCAGCGTAGGGACGGGGTACTACAATGAGCAGTTCTTC
TRBV4-3	TRBD2	TRBJ2-7	NA	CASSQVTSGLGEQYF	TGCGCCAGCAGCCAGGTGACTAGCGGTTTGGGCGAGCAGTACTTC
TRBV20-1	TRBD1	TRBJ2-7	many	CSASGPDRESPYEQYF	TGCAGTGCTAGCGGACCGGACAGGGAGAGCCCTTACGAGCAGTACTTC
TRBV18	TRBD1	TRBJ2-1	few	CASSPLGQGSYNEQFF	TGTGCCAGCTCACCACTAGGACAGGGATCCTACAATGAGCAGTTCTTC